What follows describes a single T cell receptor (beta chain). Deletions cut 4 bases from V and 1 base from J, with 12 bases between. Germline CDR1 and CDR2: SGHRS and YFSETQ. The length of the CDR3 is 15 residues. The data belong to a study of blood T cell repertoires in COVID-19. Looking at the study overall: Researchers got acute and convalescent COVID-19 samples from the United States, Italy and Spain. PBMCs, B-cell-depleted T cells, or T cells were the source of the cDNA or gDNA that made up the material.

As handled by the study authors: Counts of nucleated cells, estimated from reference gene primer amplification, were obtained. Clones were sequenced by immunoSEQ multiplex PCR, and TCRdb holds only the in-frame ones, with some missing. The V and J calls and clone size are taken from that table; D and trimming were inferred from the DNA. The sample lists about 64,000 clones, 80% to 95% seen once, with approximately 10% in the top ten. The genes are TRBV5-1 and TRBJ1-3; TRBD1 is a possible D gene (6 bases). This sequence originates from a woman older than 75 with active COVID-19. Sequencing input: peripheral blood. The CDR3 here is CASSPSGTSGNTIYF. The CDR3 nucleotides are TGCGCCAGCAGCCCATCCGGGACATCTGGAAACACCATATATTTT.